Each of the 21 T cell receptor beta chains below was sequenced from the same sample in a study of blood T cells in healthy people across ages. Together with a sample-barcoded 5' primer, a J-beta primer mix was included in a second PCR lasting about 7 to 11 cycles. TCRdb re-derived calls from the 5' RACE reads in MiXCR, one entry per CDR3 protein. The table has about 930,000 distinct CDR3 sequences, almost 30% seen once. This sample was shared with a second study, whose subject was T cells of mothers and their children.

Material for sequencing was blood. The receptor source for this set is a woman between 40 and 55 years old in good health.

The chain is built from TRBV7-9 and TRBJ2-3, with D possibly matching TRBD2 (5 bases). Germline V gene lookup returns CDR1 SEHNR and CDR2 FQNEAQ (reference sequence). The CDR3 runs to 16 residues. The ends were cut back, 2 bases at V and 6 bases at J, with 18 bases in the middle. CDR3 coding DNA: TGTGCCAGCAGCTTACGGAGCGGAGGAAATCACGATACGCAGTATTTT. Its protein product is CASSLRSGGNHDTQYF.

The rearrangement uses TRBV7-9 and TRBJ1-4; TRBD1 matches 8 bases. The germline CDR1 and CDR2 sequences are SEHNR and FQNEAQ (reference sequence). The CDR3 is 14 amino acids. V gave up 5 bases and J gave up 8 bases; unmatched junction bases: 7. CDR3 in DNA: TGTGCCAGCAGCAGGACAGGGAGCGAAGAAAAACTGTTTTTT. This codes for CASSRTGSEEKLFF.

This rearrangement joins TRBV5-5 to TRBJ1-4; TRBD1 might be the D (5 bases). The V gene's germline CDR1 is SGHKS and CDR2 YYEKEE (reference sequence). The CDR3 contains 14 residues. Between the trimmed V and J ends, which lost 1 base and 13 bases, there was a span of 17 bases. The CDR3 nucleotides read TGTGCCAGCAGCTTGCCCGACTCAACGGGGACACTGTTTTTT. As protein: CASSLPDSTGTLFF.

Note on this clonotype: The junction departs from germline at one end; a sequencing error may be responsible. V usage is TRBV9 and J usage is TRBJ2-3; no reliable D call. The V gene's germline CDR1 is SGDLS and CDR2 YYNGEE. This CDR3 comprises 11 residues. This CDR3 is CASSVGDRQYF. As DNA, the CDR3 is TGTGCCAGCAGCGTAGGAGATAGGCAGTATTTT.

This chain links TRBV5-8 with TRBJ2-5; 12 bases map to TRBD2. Germline V lookup: CDR1 SGHTS, CDR2 YDEGEE. V was pared by 6 bases and J by 4 bases, with 7 bases of the junction left unmatched. The CDR3 totals 15 residues. The CDR3 spells CASTAGLAGRETQYF. The DNA for the CDR3 is TGTGCCAGCACCGCAGGACTAGCGGGAAGAGAGACCCAGTACTTC.

This clonotype was counted only a few times. The DNA for the CDR3 is TGCGCCAGCAGCCAATCGGGACAGGGTCCCTCTATCTACGAGCAGTACTTC. It translates to CASSQSGQGPSIYEQYF. The chain uses TRBV4-1 and TRBJ2-7; TRBD1 matches 9 bases. The CDR3 runs 17 residues. The ends lost 2 bases at V and 3 bases at J; junction bases unmatched: 11. Germline V gene sequence: CDR1 MGHRA, CDR2 YSYEKL.

This clonotype was counted only a few times. The chain has TRBV2 and TRBJ2-4, with 13 nucleotides matching TRBD2. This CDR3 is built from 20 residues. The germline CDR1 and CDR2 sequences are SNHLY and FYNNEI. The J segment lost 1 base and the V segment lost 4 bases, leaving 13 bases of the junction unmatched. The DNA for the CDR3 is TGTGCCAGCAGTGTTGGGACCGGACTAGCGGGGGCTGGGGCCAAAAACATTCAGTACTTC. Protein sequence: CASSVGTGLAGAGAKNIQYF.

The chain has TRBV15 and TRBJ2-5; perhaps TRBD1 as D (5 bases). Germline CDR1 LNHNV, CDR2 YYDKDF (reference sequence). CDR3 size: 16 residues. Trimming left V 1 base short and J 3 bases short, with 15 bases between. CDR3 in DNA: TGTGCCACCAGCAGAGGCCCAGGTGGGGCTGAAGAGACCCAGTACTTC. The encoded protein is CATSRGPGGAEETQYF.

The rearrangement uses TRBV27 and TRBJ2-3; possible D gene TRBD1, 5 bases. The germline gives CDR1 MNHEY, CDR2 SMNVEV (reference sequence). This CDR3 spans 15 amino acids. Trimming cost V 3 bases and J 2 bases, with 12 bases left between them. CDR3 DNA: TGTGCCAGCAGTTTGGGCAGGGCAGCCACAGATACGCAGTATTTT. It codes for CASSLGRAATDTQYF.

This clonotype was found many times. The chain recombines TRBV12-5 with TRBJ2-5, with D unclear. V lost 2 bases and J 4 bases, leaving 8 bases between the germline ends. CDR1 is LGHNT, CDR2 FRNRAP, per germline. The CDR3 runs to 13 residues. The CDR3 protein is CASGLWGGETQYF. The CDR3 DNA sequence: TGTGCTAGTGGTTTGTGGGGTGGAGAGACCCAGTACTTC.

This clonotype was counted many times. This chain connects TRBV3-1 to TRBJ2-5; 11 positions agree with TRBD2. Germline assignment: CDR1 LGHDT and CDR2 YNNKEL (reference sequence). CDR3 length equals 16 residues. Trimming cost V 2 bases and J 0 bases; bases outside gene matches: 2. The CDR3 here is CASSQPSGGYQETQYF. In DNA, the CDR3 is TGTGCCAGCAGCCAACCTAGCGGGGGGTACCAAGAGACCCAGTACTTC.

This clonotype was recorded at least ten times. The J gene is TRBJ2-7, the V gene TRBV20-1; 7 nucleotides agree with TRBD1. Germline V gives CDR1 DFQATT, CDR2 SNEGSKA (reference sequence). The CDR3 is 10 residues long. The junction had 3 bases not matched to a gene; V was cut back by 6 bases and J by 7 bases. CDR3 in amino acids: CSAPQGEQYF. DNA for the CDR3: TGCAGTGCGCCACAGGGGGAGCAGTACTTC.

In this sample, this clonotype turned up a few times. CDR3 sequence (DNA): TGTGCCAGCAACCCTGGGGGGTCGGGTCAGCCCCAGCATTTT. Protein sequence: CASNPGGSGQPQHF. The chain has TRBV28 and TRBJ1-5, with a tentative D call TRBD1 (5 bases). The V end lost 7 bases, the J end lost 6 bases, and 16 bases lay between the germline ends. Germline loops: CDR1 MDHEN, CDR2 SYDVKM. CDR3 length: 14 amino acids. The full variable domain, rest sourced from reference TRBV28 and TRBJ1-5, is DVKVTQSSRYLVKRTGEKVFLECVQDMDHENMFWYRQDPGLGLRLIYFSYDVKMKEKGDIPEGYSVSREKKERFSLILESASTNQTSMYLCASNPGGSGQPQHFGDGTRLSIL.

This clonotype was detected ten times or more. V gene TRBV28 combines with J gene TRBJ1-2; tentative D call: TRBD1 (6 bases). CDR1 and CDR2 (germline): MDHEN, SYDVKM. Deletions cut 4 bases from V and 2 bases from J, with 17 bases between. The CDR3 sequence is 16 residues long. The chain's CDR3 is CASSSVAWGRNYGYTF. The CDR3 bases are TGTGCCAGCAGTTCCGTGGCTTGGGGGCGAAACTATGGCTACACCTTC.

This clonotype was detected ten times or more. V is TRBV20-1 and J is TRBJ2-3; 12 nucleotides agree with TRBD2. The CDR3 extends over 12 amino acids. With 6 bases clipped from V and 6 bases from J, the junction kept 1 base outside the gene matches. Germline V gene lookup returns CDR1 DFQATT and CDR2 SNEGSKA (reference sequence). Here the CDR3 reads CSAGLAGDTQYF. CDR3 sequence (DNA): TGCAGTGCCGGACTAGCGGGGGATACGCAGTATTTT.

This clonotype was seen at least ten times. The chain recombines TRBV28 with TRBJ2-5, with 10 positions matching TRBD2. The CDR3 extends over 16 amino acids. The V gene end was trimmed by 7 bases and the J gene end by 5 bases; junction bases not matched to a gene: 13. Germline CDR1 reads MDHEN; CDR2 reads SYDVKM. The CDR3 DNA follows: TGTGCCAGCACCCGGACTAGCGGAATATTGGGGGAGACCCAGTACTTC. Protein sequence: CASTRTSGILGETQYF. Full variable domain (missing parts from reference TRBV28 and TRBJ2-5): DVKVTQSSRYLVKRTGEKVFLECVQDMDHENMFWYRQDPGLGLRLIYFSYDVKMKEKGDIPEGYSVSREKKERFSLILESASTNQTSMYLCASTRTSGILGETQYFGPGTRLLVL.

This chain joins TRBV11-2 and TRBJ2-3; 7 bases align to TRBD1. Trimming at V came to 0 bases and at J to 2 bases, leaving 5 bases not matched to a gene. CDR3 length: 16 amino acids. Germline values: CDR1 SGHAT, CDR2 FQNNGV. The CDR3 DNA sequence: TGTGCCAGCAGCTTAGAGGGACAGCCTGCCACAGATACGCAGTATTTT. Its protein is CASSLEGQPATDTQYF.

V usage is TRBV12-3 or TRBV12-4 and J usage is TRBJ2-7; D tentatively fits TRBD1 or TRBD2 (5 bases each). Trimming left V 5 bases short and J 6 bases short, with 14 bases between. The CDR3 totals 13 residues. CDR3 bases: TGTGCCAGCAGTGCCCGGGACCCATCCGAGCAGTACTTC. Amino acids: CASSARDPSEQYF.

In its sample, this clonotype was seen many times. The chain is built from TRBV20-1 and TRBJ2-1, with D uncertain. The V gene lost 5 bases and the J gene lost 0 bases, with 14 bases spanning the gap. Germline assignment: CDR1 DFQATT and CDR2 SNEGSKA (reference sequence). There are 15 residues in the CDR3. CDR3 in DNA: TGCAGTGCTCCGTTGGCCTTAAGCTCCTACAATGAGCAGTTCTTC. Its protein product is CSAPLALSSYNEQFF.

V usage is TRBV29-1 and J usage is TRBJ1-2, with 8 bases identical to TRBD1. CDR1 and CDR2 from the germline V gene are SQVTM and ANQGSEA. V was pared by 0 bases and J by 2 bases, with 5 bases of the junction left unmatched. This CDR3 region has 15 residues. The CDR3: CSVEDRRGLNYGYTF. The CDR3 region has the DNA TGCAGCGTTGAAGATCGCAGGGGGCTAAACTATGGCTACACCTTC.

This clonotype occurred a few times. The gene calls are TRBV29-1 and TRBJ1-2, with D possibly matching TRBD1 (6 bases). CDR1 and CDR2 (germline): SQVTM, ANQGSEA. This CDR3 contains 13 residues. The ends were cut back, 7 bases at V and 8 bases at J, with 20 bases in the middle. Here the CDR3 reads CSAPTQGIGGYTF. In DNA form, the CDR3 reads TGCAGCGCCCCCACCCAGGGGATTGGGGGCTACACCTTC.